Shown below are 32 T cell receptor beta chains from a single sample sequenced in a study of blood T cell repertoires in COVID-19. Sequencing used immunoSEQ multiplex PCR; TCRdb keeps in-frame clones, though not all of them. The table lists around 70,000 clones, 80% to 90% of them singletons, with about 8% in the top ten. Sequencing was performed on peripheral blood. All receptors derive from a man under 40 with acute or convalescent COVID-19.

The CDR3 DNA follows: TGTGCCAGCAGTCCCGGGACAGGTGGTGAAAAACTGTTTTTT. It translates to CASSPGTGGEKLFF. The chain links TRBV28 to TRBJ1-4; 8 bases agree with TRBD1. Germline trimming cut 5 bases from V and 7 bases from J; bases unmatched to any gene: 6. The CDR3 is 14 amino acids. CDR1 is MDHEN and CDR2 is SYDVKM in the germline V gene.

The chain joins TRBV21-1 to TRBJ2-7; no DNA check was done on the table's D call, TRBD1. TRBV21-1 is a recognized pseudogene. This CDR3 has 17 residues. The CDR3 sequence is CASSKVGWCSGGYEQYF. The CDR3 DNA sequence: TGTGCCAGCAGCAAAGTTGGATGGTGCTCAGGGGGCTACGAGCAGTACTTC.

The gene calls are TRBV3-1 (or the pseudogene TRBV3-2) and TRBJ2-3; D remains unclear. Looked up from germline, CDR1 is LGHDT and CDR2 is YNNKEL (reference sequence). The CDR3 loop spans 12 amino acids. V gave up 2 bases and J gave up 8 bases, with 8 bases separating them. The CDR3 here is CASSQSLVTQYF. CDR3 DNA sequence: TGTGCCAGCAGCCAATCCCTAGTTACGCAGTATTTT.

V gene TRBV5-1 combines with J gene TRBJ1-5, with D perhaps matching TRBD1 (5 bases). Trimming stripped 0 bases from V and 4 bases from J, with 11 bases between. This CDR3 comprises 15 residues. CDR1 is SGHRS, CDR2 YFSETQ, per germline. The CDR3 DNA is TGCGCCAGCAGCTTGGGGTGGGGCAAAAATCAGCCCCAGCATTTT. The encoded protein is CASSLGWGKNQPQHF.

This clone was seen once. The V gene is TRBV6-2 or TRBV6-3, the J gene TRBJ2-1, with 7 bases lining up with TRBD1. The J segment lost 8 bases and the V segment lost 4 bases, leaving 11 bases of the junction unmatched. Germline-derived CDR1 and CDR2 are MNHEY and SVGEGT. The CDR3 has 15 residues. This CDR3 is CASSSRRQGDHEQFF. The CDR3 bases are TGTGCCAGCAGTTCCCGTCGCCAGGGGGATCATGAGCAGTTCTTC.

The rearrangement uses TRBV2 and TRBJ2-7, with a possible D match to TRBD2 (6 bases). The V gene's germline CDR1 is SNHLY and CDR2 FYNNEI. V was shortened by 7 bases and J by 6 bases, with 19 bases between the two germline ends. CDR3 length: 14 amino acids. CDR3 in DNA: TGTGCCAGCAAAGTAGGGCGGGGTATGGGCGAGCAGTACTTC. Its protein is CASKVGRGMGEQYF.

The V and J genes are TRBV4-3 and TRBJ2-7; the D gene is possibly TRBD1 (5 bases). Per the germline V gene, CDR1 is LGHNA and CDR2 is YSLEER. The CDR3 has 16 residues. V gave up 0 bases and J gave up 5 bases, with 17 bases separating them. Here the CDR3 DNA reads TGCGCCAGCAGCCAAGAATACGAAGGCAGGGCGGACGAGCAGTACTTC. Translated, it gives CASSQEYEGRADEQYF.

The V and J genes are TRBV7-6 and TRBJ1-1, with D tentatively TRBD1 (5 bases). V lost 0 bases and J 1 base, leaving 9 bases between the germline ends. The CDR3 consists of 15 residues. Germline CDR1 and CDR2: SGHVS and FNYEAQ. The CDR3 loop is CASSLALGGNTEAFF. CDR3 DNA: TGTGCCAGCAGCTTAGCCCTGGGGGGGAACACTGAAGCTTTCTTT.

The chain carries TRBV28 and TRBJ1-5, with 7 bases matching TRBD1. Germline V lookup: CDR1 MDHEN, CDR2 SYDVKM. The trim removed 5 bases at V and 5 bases at J, leaving 6 bases unmatched. This CDR3 is built from 14 residues. CDR3 residues: CASSTTGDHQPQHF. As DNA, the CDR3 is TGTGCCAGCAGTACTACAGGGGATCATCAGCCCCAGCATTTT. The complete variable domain, with remaining parts taken from reference TRBV28 and TRBJ1-5, reads DVKVTQSSRYLVKRTGEKVFLECVQDMDHENMFWYRQDPGLGLRLIYFSYDVKMKEKGDIPEGYSVSREKKERFSLILESASTNQTSMYLCASSTTGDHQPQHFGDGTRLSIL.

V and J are TRBV11-3 and TRBJ2-7; 7 nucleotides match TRBD2. Per the germline V gene, CDR1 is SGHNT and CDR2 is YENEEA. The junction had 11 bases not matched to a gene; V was cut back by 6 bases and J by 0 bases. The CDR3 has 16 amino acids. CDR3 sequence reads: CASRLERDSRSYEQYF. Written as DNA, the CDR3 is TGTGCCAGCAGGTTGGAGCGGGACTCCCGCTCCTACGAGCAGTACTTC. Full variable domain (rest looked up from reference TRBV11-3 and TRBJ2-7): EAGVVQSPRYKIIEKKQPVAFWCNPISGHNTLYWYLQNLGQGPELLIRYENEEAVDDSQLPKDRFSAERLKGVDSTLKIQPAELGDSAVYLCASRLERDSRSYEQYFGPGTRLTVT.

The chain joins TRBV2 to TRBJ2-7, with 7 bases that match TRBD2. CDR3 length equals 15 residues. V trimming: 5 bases; J trimming: 6 bases; junction bases outside the gene matches: 13. CDR1 SNHLY and CDR2 FYNNEI come from the germline V gene. The DNA of the CDR3 is TGTGCCAGCAGTACGACGGGGGGAGTGGCCCCCGAGCAGTACTTC. The encoded protein is CASSTTGGVAPEQYF.

The chain joins TRBV28 to TRBJ2-7; 8 nucleotides match TRBD1. Germline-derived CDR1 and CDR2 are MDHEN and SYDVKM. V dropped 1 base and J dropped 7; count of bases not matched to a gene: 6. The CDR3 is made up of 14 amino acids. CDR3 residues: CASSLFRGRGEQYF. The CDR3 DNA sequence: TGTGCCAGCAGTTTATTCAGGGGGCGCGGAGAGCAGTACTTC. The full variable domain, completed using reference TRBV28 and TRBJ2-7, is DVKVTQSSRYLVKRTGEKVFLECVQDMDHENMFWYRQDPGLGLRLIYFSYDVKMKEKGDIPEGYSVSREKKERFSLILESASTNQTSMYLCASSLFRGRGEQYFGPGTRLTVT.

This clone was counted a few times. This rearrangement joins TRBV5-1 to TRBJ1-2; 7 bases map to TRBD1. This CDR3 is 12 amino acids long. Per germline, CDR1 SGHRS and CDR2 YFSETQ. Trimming took 2 bases from V and 8 from J; bases not matched to a gene: 3. DNA of the CDR3: TGCGCCAGCAGCTTAGGGACAGACGGCTACACCTTC. This translates into CASSLGTDGYTF.

The chain has TRBV28 and TRBJ2-1; D not resolved. The CDR3 runs to 13 residues. Trimming took 3 bases from V and 5 from J, leaving 8 bases between them. Germline V gives CDR1 MDHEN, CDR2 SYDVKM. CDR3 nucleotides: TGTGCCAGCAGTTTGCGAAGAAACAATGAGCAGTTCTTC. This sequence encodes CASSLRRNNEQFF.

As to this clone: A junction end diverges from the germline sequence, so it may reflect a read error. V usage is TRBV2 and J usage is TRBJ2-5, with D possibly TRBD2 on 6 matching bases. CDR3 size: 11 residues. Germline V gene data show CDR1 as SNHLY and CDR2 as FYNNEI. The CDR3 sequence is CASSDSSGNNF. CDR3 coding DNA: TGTGCCAGCAGTGACAGTAGCGGAAACAACTTC.

This clone was detected once. The J gene is TRBJ1-5, the V gene TRBV28, with 9 bases lining up with TRBD1. With V trimmed by 4 bases and J by 2 bases, 12 bases remained unmatched. Germline V gene lookup returns CDR1 MDHEN and CDR2 SYDVKM. The CDR3 has 18 residues. The CDR3 DNA is TGTGCCAGCAGTTCCCCCGGACAGGGGATAAATGGCAATCAGCCCCAGCATTTT. Residues: CASSSPGQGINGNQPQHF.

The CDR3 region has the DNA TGTGCCAGCAGCGCCGGGAACGATAATCAGCCCCAGCATTTT. This encodes CASSAGNDNQPQHF. V usage is TRBV5-8 and J usage is TRBJ1-5; no clear D gene. Germline CDR1 SGHTS, CDR2 YDEGEE. The V gene lost 4 bases and the J gene lost 4 bases, with 12 bases spanning the gap. This CDR3 is 14 amino acids long.

The chain uses TRBV7-9 and TRBJ2-2; TRBD2 might be the D (6 bases). The V end was cut by 1 base, the J end by 10 bases, with 10 bases between. This CDR3 is 13 amino acids long. Germline V CDR1 and CDR2: SEHNR, FQNEAQ (reference sequence). CDR3 nucleotides: TGTGCCAGCAGCTTAGAACTAGCCGTGGAGCTGTTTTTT. Translating it yields CASSLELAVELFF.

The chain recombines TRBV7-3 with TRBJ2-2, with a tentative D call TRBD1 (5 bases). V was cut by 5 bases and J by 7 bases, with 8 bases left in between. The germline CDR1 and CDR2 sequences are SGHTA and FQGTGA. This CDR3 has 12 residues. DNA of the CDR3: TGTGCCAGCAGCACGCAGGGCGGGGAGCTGTTTTTT. It encodes CASSTQGGELFF.

V is TRBV7-9 and J is TRBJ1-1; D unclear. The CDR3 consists of 14 residues. CDR1 and CDR2 from the germline V gene are SEHNR and FQNEAQ (reference sequence). V lost 1 base and J lost 5, with 11 bases in between. The chain's CDR3 is CASSLVGRGTEAFF. The CDR3 nucleotides are TGTGCCAGCAGCTTAGTGGGGAGAGGGACTGAAGCTTTCTTT.

CDR3: CASSREGWSPLHF. The CDR3, as DNA: TGTGCCAGCAGCCGGGAGGGTTGGTCACCCCTCCACTTT. The V gene is TRBV3-1 (or the pseudogene TRBV3-2), the J gene TRBJ1-6; D gene uncertain. The CDR3 covers 13 residues. Germline V gene lookup returns CDR1 LGHDT and CDR2 YNNKEL (reference sequence). The ends were cut back, 4 bases at V and 10 bases at J, with 11 bases in the middle.

The chain has TRBV5-5 and TRBJ1-4, with TRBD1 as a possible D gene (5 bases). The CDR3 is 15 amino acids. Germline V gene data show CDR1 as SGHKS and CDR2 as YYEKEE (reference sequence). The germline V and J ends were trimmed by 6 bases and 7 bases, with 19 bases remaining between them. This CDR3 reads CASNGRGVYGEKLFF. The CDR3 DNA sequence: TGTGCCAGCAACGGTCGGGGGGTTTACGGTGAAAAACTGTTTTTT. Using reference TRBV5-5 and TRBJ1-4 for the parts outside the CDR3, the full variable domain is DAGVTQSPTHLIKTRGQQVTLRCSPISGHKSVSWYQQVLGQGPQFIFQYYEKEERGRGNFPDRFSARQFPNYSSELNVNALLLGDSALYLCASNGRGVYGEKLFFGSGTQLSVL.

This rearrangement joins TRBV30 to TRBJ2-3; 14 nucleotides agree with TRBD2. J was trimmed by 4 bases and V by 5 bases; bases with no gene match: 8. Per the germline V gene, CDR1 is GTSNPN and CDR2 is SVGIG (reference sequence). The CDR3 is 16 amino acids. For the CDR3, the DNA is TGTGCCTGGGCCCGGTGGACTAGCGGGAGGTCAGATACGCAGTATTTT. This gives the protein CAWARWTSGRSDTQYF.

The chain combines TRBV11-2 with TRBJ2-7, with TRBD2 matching 7 bases. The CDR3 loop spans 14 amino acids. The germline V gene has CDR1 SGHAT and CDR2 FQNNGV. Trimming took 7 bases from V and 5 from J; bases not matched to a gene: 11. CDR3 residues: CASTPVGGRHEQYF. As DNA, the CDR3 is TGTGCCAGCACCCCAGTGGGCGGGAGACACGAGCAGTACTTC. The variable domain in full, with the rest retrieved from reference TRBV11-2 and TRBJ2-7, is EAGVAQSPRYKIIEKRQSVAFWCNPISGHATLYWYQQILGQGPKLLIQFQNNGVVDDSQLPKDRFSAERLKGVDSTLKIQPAKLEDSAVYLCASTPVGGRHEQYFGPGTRLTVT.

This clone came up once. CDR3 sequence (DNA): TGTGCCAGCAGTTACCGAGTTACGCTTAGCGGGAGGGCCAATGAGCAGTTCTTC. Translation: CASSYRVTLSGRANEQFF. The chain couples TRBV6-2 or TRBV6-3 to TRBJ2-1, with 11 bases lining up with TRBD2. The V gene's germline CDR1 is MNHEY and CDR2 SVGEGT. The CDR3 totals 18 residues. V was pared by 2 bases and J by 6 bases, with 12 bases of the junction left unmatched.

V gene TRBV2 combines with J gene TRBJ2-3, with TRBD1 matching 9 bases. Germline V gene sequence: CDR1 SNHLY, CDR2 FYNNEI. V trimming: 6 bases; J trimming: 3 bases; junction bases outside the gene matches: 7. This CDR3 contains 15 residues. The CDR3 loop reads CASRDRGWRTDTQYF. The CDR3, as DNA: TGTGCCAGCAGGGACAGGGGTTGGAGAACAGATACGCAGTATTTT.

This chain connects TRBV5-1 to TRBJ2-3; TRBD2 is a possible D gene (5 bases). The germline gives CDR1 SGHRS, CDR2 YFSETQ. The CDR3 length is 14 residues. V dropped 0 bases and J dropped 0 bases, with 5 bases sitting between them. This chain's CDR3 is CASSLGTSTDTQYF. The DNA for the CDR3 is TGCGCCAGCAGCTTGGGGACTAGCACAGATACGCAGTATTTT.

The V and J genes are TRBV19 and TRBJ1-5; D might be TRBD1 (5 bases). The V end lost 6 bases, the J end lost 3 bases, and 12 bases lay between the germline ends. The CDR3 has 14 amino acids. CDR1 and CDR2 from the germline V gene are LNHDA and SQIVND (reference sequence). The CDR3 spells CASRQQGLNQPQHF. The CDR3 nucleotides read TGTGCCAGTAGACAGCAGGGACTCAATCAGCCCCAGCATTTT.

The chain is built from TRBV21-1 and TRBJ2-7; the DNA was not compared with TRBD2, the D call given in the table. TRBV21-1 has pseudogene status. The CDR3 covers 18 residues. CDR3 DNA sequence: TGTGCCAGCAGCACCCGCCTCACCCCCGGGATTACTTCCTACGAGCAGTACTTC. It specifies CASSTRLTPGITSYEQYF.

This clone was recorded once. V is TRBV5-8 and J is TRBJ2-3, with a possible D match to TRBD1 (5 bases). CDR1 and CDR2 from the germline V gene are SGHTS and YDEGEE. This CDR3 has 13 residues. V dropped 6 bases and J dropped 2 bases, with 10 bases sitting between them. The CDR3 is CASNGAVTDTQYF. The CDR3 DNA follows: TGTGCCAGCAATGGGGCCGTCACAGATACGCAGTATTTT.

A note on this clone: The sample carries other DNA sequences with the same CDR3. The chain is built from TRBV5-1 and TRBJ1-2, with D maybe TRBD1 (6 bases). V dropped 4 bases and J dropped 6 bases, with 10 bases sitting between them. Germline V gives CDR1 SGHRS, CDR2 YFSETQ. CDR3 length: 12 amino acids. CDR3 loop: CASSPDRDGYTF. The CDR3 nucleotides are TGCGCCAGCAGCCCGGACAGAGATGGCTACACCTTC.

There are a few counts of this clone. The CDR3 here is CATLAAGRGYEQYF. The CDR3 DNA follows: TGTGCCACTCTCGCCGCGGGGCGAGGCTACGAGCAGTACTTC. The genes are TRBV6-5 and TRBJ2-7; the D gene is possibly TRBD2 (6 bases). V lost 10 bases, J lost 3 bases, and 19 bases lay in between. This CDR3 contains 14 residues. Per the germline V gene, CDR1 is MNHEY and CDR2 is SVGAGI.